The T cell receptor (beta chain) under discussion was sequenced for a study of blood T cell repertoires in COVID-19. Study information: T cells, B-cell-depleted T cells, or PBMCs supplied cDNA or gDNA.

This CDR3 is built from 15 residues. Germline lookup yields CDR1 KGHDR and CDR2 SFDVKD. V lost 3 bases, J lost 3 bases, and 14 bases lay in between. In the study's own analysis: By means of reference gene primer amplification, nucleated cell counts were estimated. TCRdb's table, derived via immunoSEQ multiplex PCR, lists solely in-frame clones and lacks some. That table furnishes V, J and clone size, whereas the DNA furnished D and trimming. The sample lists roughly 100,000 clones; 87% were seen once. The origin of this receptor is a man aged 50-59 years in a cohort sampled during active COVID-19. The chain has TRBV24-1 and TRBJ2-7; D unclear. The sample consisted of peripheral blood. The CDR3 is CATSDPARPDYEQYF. In DNA, the CDR3 is TGTGCCACCAGTGATCCGGCGCGGCCAGACTACGAGCAGTACTTC.